Given below is one T cell receptor (beta chain) in context. Antigen: not known. This sample is part of a study of graft-versus-host responses after intestinal transplantation. The repertoire was sequenced with immunoSEQ multiplex PCR; TCRdb's copy has only in-frame clones and lacks some. This table has 85,000 to 100,000 clones, approximately 87% appearing once. This CDR3 is 15 amino acids long. CDR1 and CDR2 (germline): SNHLY, FYNNEI. V lost 3 bases and J 3 bases, leaving 15 bases between the germline ends. The origin of this receptor is a human donor who received an intestinal transplant. The V call is TRBV2, the J call TRBJ2-7; TRBD2 might be the D (6 bases). This sample comprised unstimulated CD4+ T cells sorted from spleen or lymph node cells, obtained before intestinal transplant. This CDR3 is CASSDWGRLSYEQYF. Here the CDR3 DNA reads TGTGCCAGCAGTGATTGGGGGAGGTTGAGCTACGAGCAGTACTTC.